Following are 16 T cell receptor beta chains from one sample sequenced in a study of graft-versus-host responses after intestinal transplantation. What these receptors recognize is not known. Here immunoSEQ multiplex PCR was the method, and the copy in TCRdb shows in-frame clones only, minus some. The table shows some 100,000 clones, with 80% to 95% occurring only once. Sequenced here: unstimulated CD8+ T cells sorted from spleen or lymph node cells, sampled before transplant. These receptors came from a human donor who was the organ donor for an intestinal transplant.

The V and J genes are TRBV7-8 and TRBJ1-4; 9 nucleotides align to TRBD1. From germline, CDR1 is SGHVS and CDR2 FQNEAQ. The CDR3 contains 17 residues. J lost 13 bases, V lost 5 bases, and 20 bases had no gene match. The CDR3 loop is CASSIRTRDRERQRLFF. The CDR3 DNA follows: TGTGCCAGCAGCATCAGGACCCGGGACAGGGAACGTCAGAGACTGTTTTTT.

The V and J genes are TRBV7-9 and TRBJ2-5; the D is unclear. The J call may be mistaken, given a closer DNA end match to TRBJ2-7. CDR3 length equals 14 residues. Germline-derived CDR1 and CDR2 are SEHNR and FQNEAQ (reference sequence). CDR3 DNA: TGTGCCAGCAGCTTAACGGGTAACTCCCCCGAGCAGTACTTC. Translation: CASSLTGNSPEQYF.

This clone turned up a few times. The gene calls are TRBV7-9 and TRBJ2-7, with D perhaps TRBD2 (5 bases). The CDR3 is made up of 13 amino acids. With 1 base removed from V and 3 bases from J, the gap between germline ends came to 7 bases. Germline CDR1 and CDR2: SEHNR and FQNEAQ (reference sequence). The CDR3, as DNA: TGTGCCAGCAGCTTAGGGGAGAGCTACGAGCAGTACTTC. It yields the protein CASSLGESYEQYF. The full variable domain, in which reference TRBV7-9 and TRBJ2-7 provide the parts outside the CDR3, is DTGVSQNPRHKITKRGQNVTFRCDPISEHNRLYWYRQTLGQGPEFLTYFQNEAQLEKSRLLSDRFSAERPKGSFSTLEIQRTEQGDSAMYLCASSLGESYEQYFGPGTRLTVT.

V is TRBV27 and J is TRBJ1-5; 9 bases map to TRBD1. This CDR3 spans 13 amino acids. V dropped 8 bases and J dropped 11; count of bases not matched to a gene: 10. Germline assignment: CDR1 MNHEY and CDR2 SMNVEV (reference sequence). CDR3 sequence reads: CASGTGLSKAQHF. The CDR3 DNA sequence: TGTGCCAGCGGGACAGGGCTCTCTAAGGCCCAGCATTTT.

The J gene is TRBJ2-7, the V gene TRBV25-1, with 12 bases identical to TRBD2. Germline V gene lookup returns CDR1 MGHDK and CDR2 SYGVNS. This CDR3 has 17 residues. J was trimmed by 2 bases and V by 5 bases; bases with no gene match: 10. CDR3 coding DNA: TGTGCCAGCAGTTCTAGCGGGAGGGGATTCGGGCCCTACGAGCAGTACTTC. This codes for CASSSSGRGFGPYEQYF.

The CDR3 coding sequence is TGTGCCAGTAGTATAGAAGTTTCAGGGTTCGATGGCTACACCTTC. This sequence encodes CASSIEVSGFDGYTF. The chain uses TRBV19 and TRBJ1-2; D is possibly TRBD1 (5 bases). CDR1 LNHDA and CDR2 SQIVND come from the germline V gene (reference sequence). The CDR3 extends over 15 amino acids. V dropped 0 bases and J dropped 6 bases, with 14 bases sitting between them.

The CDR3 is CASAPPGQDSTGELFF. The DNA of the CDR3 is TGTGCCAGTGCCCCGCCGGGACAGGACTCAACCGGGGAGCTGTTTTTT. The genes are TRBV19 and TRBJ2-2; 8 nucleotides agree with TRBD1. The CDR3 is 16 amino acids. Germline V gene data show CDR1 as LNHDA and CDR2 as SQIVND (reference sequence). The junction had 13 bases not matched to a gene; V was cut back by 8 bases and J by 5 bases.

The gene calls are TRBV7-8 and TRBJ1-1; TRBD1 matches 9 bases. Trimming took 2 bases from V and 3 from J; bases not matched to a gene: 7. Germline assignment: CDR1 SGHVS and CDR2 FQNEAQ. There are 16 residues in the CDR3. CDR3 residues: CASSLNGTGSDTEAFF. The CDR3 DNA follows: TGTGCCAGCAGCTTAAACGGGACAGGGTCGGACACTGAAGCTTTCTTT. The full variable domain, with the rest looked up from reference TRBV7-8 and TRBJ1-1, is GAGVSQSPRYKVAKRGQDVALRCDPISGHVSLFWYQQALGQGPEFLTYFQNEAQLDKSGLPSDRFFAERPEGSVSTLKIQRTQQEDSAVYLCASSLNGTGSDTEAFFGQGTRLTVV.

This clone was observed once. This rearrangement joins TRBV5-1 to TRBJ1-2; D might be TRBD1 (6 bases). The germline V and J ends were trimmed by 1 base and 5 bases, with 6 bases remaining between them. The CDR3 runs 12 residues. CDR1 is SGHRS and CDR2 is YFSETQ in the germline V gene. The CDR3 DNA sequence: TGCGCCAGCAGCTTGACAGGGTATGGCTACACCTTC. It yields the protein CASSLTGYGYTF.

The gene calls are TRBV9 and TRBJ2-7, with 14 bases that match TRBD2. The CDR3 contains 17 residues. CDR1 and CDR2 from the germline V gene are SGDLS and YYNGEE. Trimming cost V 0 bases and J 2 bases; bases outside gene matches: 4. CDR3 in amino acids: CASSVGAGLAGAYEQYF. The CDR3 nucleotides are TGTGCCAGCAGCGTAGGGGCGGGACTAGCGGGGGCCTACGAGCAGTACTTC.

The CDR3 protein is CASSLIPLHRAQNYGYTF. DNA of the CDR3: TGTGCCAGCAGCTTAATACCCTTACACAGGGCCCAAAACTATGGCTACACCTTC. The chain joins TRBV13 to TRBJ1-2, with D tentatively TRBD1 (6 bases). Per the germline V gene, CDR1 is PRHDT and CDR2 is FYEKMQ (reference sequence). The CDR3 contains 18 residues. V gave up 2 bases and J gave up 2 bases, with 21 bases separating them.

CDR3 in amino acids: CASSFSGSLTDTQYF. CDR3 DNA: TGTGCCAGCAGTTTTAGCGGGAGCCTTACAGATACGCAGTATTTT. The chain joins TRBV6-5 to TRBJ2-3; 9 positions match TRBD2. The CDR3 has 15 residues. The germline V gene has CDR1 MNHEY and CDR2 SVGAGI. Unmatched junction bases numbered 5, after V lost 4 bases and J lost 3 bases.

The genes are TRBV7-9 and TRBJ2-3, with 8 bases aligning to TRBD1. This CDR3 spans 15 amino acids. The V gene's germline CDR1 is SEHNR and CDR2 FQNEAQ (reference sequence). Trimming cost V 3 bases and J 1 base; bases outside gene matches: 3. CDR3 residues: CASSLWDRRTDTQYF. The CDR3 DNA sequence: TGTGCCAGCAGCTTGTGGGACAGGCGCACAGATACGCAGTATTTT. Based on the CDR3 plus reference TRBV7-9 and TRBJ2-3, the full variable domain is DTGVSQNPRHKITKRGQNVTFRCDPISEHNRLYWYRQTLGQGPEFLTYFQNEAQLEKSRLLSDRFSAERPKGSFSTLEIQRTEQGDSAMYLCASSLWDRRTDTQYFGPGTRLTVL.

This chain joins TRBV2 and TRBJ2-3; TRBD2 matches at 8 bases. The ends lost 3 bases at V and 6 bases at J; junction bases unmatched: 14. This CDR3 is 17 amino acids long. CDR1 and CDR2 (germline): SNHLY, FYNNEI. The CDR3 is CASSEFEREGPTDTQYF. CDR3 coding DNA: TGTGCCAGCAGTGAGTTTGAACGGGAGGGCCCCACCGATACGCAGTATTTT.

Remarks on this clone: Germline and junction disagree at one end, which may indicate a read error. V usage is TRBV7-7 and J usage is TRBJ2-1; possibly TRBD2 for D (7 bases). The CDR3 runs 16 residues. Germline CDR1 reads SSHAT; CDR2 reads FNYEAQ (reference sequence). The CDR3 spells CASSLGGGGGGDEQFF. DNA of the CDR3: TGTGCTAGCAGCTTAGGGGGAGGGGGGGGCGGCGATGAGCAGTTCTTC.

CDR3 DNA: TGTGCCAGCAGTTACGCAGGGTGGGCTTTCTTT. Its translation: CASSYAGWAFF. The V and J genes are TRBV6-5 and TRBJ1-1, with D possibly being TRBD1 (5 bases). This CDR3 contains 11 residues. Deletions cut 2 bases from V and 11 bases from J, with 9 bases between. From germline, CDR1 is MNHEY and CDR2 SVGAGI.